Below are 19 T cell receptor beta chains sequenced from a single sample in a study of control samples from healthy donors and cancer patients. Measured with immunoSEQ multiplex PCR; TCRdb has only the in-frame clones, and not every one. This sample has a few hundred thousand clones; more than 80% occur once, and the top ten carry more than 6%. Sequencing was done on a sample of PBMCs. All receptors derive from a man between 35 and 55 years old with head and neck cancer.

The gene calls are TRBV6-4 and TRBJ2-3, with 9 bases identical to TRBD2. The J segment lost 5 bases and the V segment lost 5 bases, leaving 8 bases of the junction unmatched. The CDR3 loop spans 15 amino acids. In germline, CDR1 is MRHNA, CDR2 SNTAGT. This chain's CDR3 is CASSISGSGGDTQYF. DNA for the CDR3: TGTGCCAGCAGTATTAGCGGGAGTGGTGGAGATACGCAGTATTTT.

CDR3 loop: CAWSVSSVSYGYTF. The DNA for the CDR3 is TGTGCCTGGAGTGTATCGTCAGTCAGCTATGGCTACACCTTC. The chain links TRBV30 to TRBJ1-2; D gene uncertain. Germline V gene data show CDR1 as GTSNPN and CDR2 as SVGIG (reference sequence). V lost 0 bases and J lost 4, with 12 bases in between. This CDR3 has 14 amino acids. The complete variable domain, with remaining parts taken from reference TRBV30 and TRBJ1-2, reads SQTIHQWPATLVQPVGSPLSLECTVEGTSNPNLYWYRQAAGRGLQLLFYSVGIGQISSEVPQNLSASRPQDRQFILSSKKLLLSDSGFYLCAWSVSSVSYGYTFGSGTRLTVV.

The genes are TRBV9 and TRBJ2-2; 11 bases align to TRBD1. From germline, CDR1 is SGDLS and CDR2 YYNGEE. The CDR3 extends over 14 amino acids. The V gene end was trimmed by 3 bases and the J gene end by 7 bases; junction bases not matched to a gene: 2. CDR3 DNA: TGTGCCAGCAGCGGGGACAGGGGGATCGGGGAGCTGTTTTTT. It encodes CASSGDRGIGELFF.

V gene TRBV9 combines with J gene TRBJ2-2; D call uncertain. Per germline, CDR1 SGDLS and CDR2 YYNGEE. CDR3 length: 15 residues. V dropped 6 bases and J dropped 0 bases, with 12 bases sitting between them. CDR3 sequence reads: CASTLSEPNTGELFF. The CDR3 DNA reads TGTGCCAGCACCCTATCCGAACCGAACACCGGGGAGCTGTTTTTT.

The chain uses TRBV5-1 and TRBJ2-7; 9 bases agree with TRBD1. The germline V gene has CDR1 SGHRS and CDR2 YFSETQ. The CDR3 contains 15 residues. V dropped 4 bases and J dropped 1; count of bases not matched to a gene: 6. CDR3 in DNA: TGCGCCAGCAGCCCTGACAGGGGGGGATCCTACGAGCAGTACTTC. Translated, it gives CASSPDRGGSYEQYF.

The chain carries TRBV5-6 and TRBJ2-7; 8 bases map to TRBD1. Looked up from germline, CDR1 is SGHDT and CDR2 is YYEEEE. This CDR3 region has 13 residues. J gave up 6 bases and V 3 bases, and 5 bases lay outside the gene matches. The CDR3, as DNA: TGTGCCAGCAGCTCCGGAACAGGGGGCGAGCAGTACTTC. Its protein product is CASSSGTGGEQYF.

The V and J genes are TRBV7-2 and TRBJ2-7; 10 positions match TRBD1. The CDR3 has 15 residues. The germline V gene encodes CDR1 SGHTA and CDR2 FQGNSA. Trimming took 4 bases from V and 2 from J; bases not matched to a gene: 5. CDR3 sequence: CASSSAGTGAYEQYF. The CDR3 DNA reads TGTGCCAGCAGCTCCGCCGGGACAGGGGCCTACGAGCAGTACTTC.

CDR3 in amino acids: CASSPFVSIADTQYF. The CDR3 bases are TGTGCCAGCAGTCCCTTTGTCAGCATAGCAGATACGCAGTATTTT. The chain carries TRBV6-5 and TRBJ2-3; unclear D gene. The CDR3 runs 15 residues. The V gene's germline CDR1 is MNHEY and CDR2 SVGAGI. V lost 5 bases to trimming and J lost 4 bases, with 16 bases between them.

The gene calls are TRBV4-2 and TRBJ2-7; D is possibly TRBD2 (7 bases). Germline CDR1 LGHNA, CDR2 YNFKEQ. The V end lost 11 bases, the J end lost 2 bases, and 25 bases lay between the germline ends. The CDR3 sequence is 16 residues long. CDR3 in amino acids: CAPSQDGGGGAYEQYF. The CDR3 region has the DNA TGTGCCCCCAGCCAAGATGGGGGAGGGGGGGCCTACGAGCAGTACTTC.

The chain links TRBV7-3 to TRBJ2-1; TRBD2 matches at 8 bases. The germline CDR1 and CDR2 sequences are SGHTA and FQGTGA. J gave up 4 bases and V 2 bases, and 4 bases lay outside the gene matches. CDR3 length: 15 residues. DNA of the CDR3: TGTGCCAGCAGCTTAGGACTAGCATCGTACAATGAGCAGTTCTTC. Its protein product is CASSLGLASYNEQFF.

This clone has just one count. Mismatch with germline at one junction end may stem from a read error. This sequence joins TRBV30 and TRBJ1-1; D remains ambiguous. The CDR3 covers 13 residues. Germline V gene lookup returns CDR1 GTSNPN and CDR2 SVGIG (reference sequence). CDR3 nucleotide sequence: TGTGCCTGGAGTGGAACACCGAACACTGAAACTTTCTTT. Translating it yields CAWSGTPNTETFF.

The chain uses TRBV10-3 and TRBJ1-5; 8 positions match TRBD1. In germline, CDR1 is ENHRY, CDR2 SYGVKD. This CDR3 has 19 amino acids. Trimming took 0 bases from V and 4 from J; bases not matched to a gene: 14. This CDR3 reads CAISESPTGDAGLNQPQHF. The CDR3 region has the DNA TGTGCCATCAGTGAGTCCCCGACAGGGGACGCCGGATTGAATCAGCCCCAGCATTTT.

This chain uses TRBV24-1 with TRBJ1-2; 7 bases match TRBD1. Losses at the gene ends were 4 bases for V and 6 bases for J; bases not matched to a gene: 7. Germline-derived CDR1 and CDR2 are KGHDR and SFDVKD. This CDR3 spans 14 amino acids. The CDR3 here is CATSDLDRFHGYTF. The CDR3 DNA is TGTGCCACCAGTGACCTGGACAGGTTCCATGGCTACACCTTC.

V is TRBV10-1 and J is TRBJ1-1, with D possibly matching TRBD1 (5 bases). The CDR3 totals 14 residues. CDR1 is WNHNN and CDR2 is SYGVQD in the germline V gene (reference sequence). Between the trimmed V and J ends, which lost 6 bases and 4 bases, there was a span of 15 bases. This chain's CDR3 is CASSREEEGTEAFF. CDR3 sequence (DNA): TGCGCCAGCAGCAGGGAGGAGGAGGGCACTGAAGCTTTCTTT.

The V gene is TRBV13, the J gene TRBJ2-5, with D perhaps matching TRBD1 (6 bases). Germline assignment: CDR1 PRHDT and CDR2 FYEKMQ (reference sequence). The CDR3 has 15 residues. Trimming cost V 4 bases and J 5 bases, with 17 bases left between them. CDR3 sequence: CASSSGAPEVETQYF. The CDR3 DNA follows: TGTGCCAGCAGCTCAGGGGCTCCGGAGGTCGAGACCCAGTACTTC.

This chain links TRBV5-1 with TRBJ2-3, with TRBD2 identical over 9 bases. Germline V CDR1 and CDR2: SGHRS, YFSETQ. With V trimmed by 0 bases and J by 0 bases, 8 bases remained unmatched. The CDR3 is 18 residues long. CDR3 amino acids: CASSLVQRGALSTDTQYF. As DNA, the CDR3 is TGCGCCAGCAGCTTGGTCCAGCGGGGGGCTTTAAGCACAGATACGCAGTATTTT.

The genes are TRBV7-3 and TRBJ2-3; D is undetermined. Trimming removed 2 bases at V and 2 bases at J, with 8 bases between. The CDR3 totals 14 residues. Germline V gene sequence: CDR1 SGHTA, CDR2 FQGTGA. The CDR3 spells CASSLLGNTDTQYF. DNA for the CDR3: TGTGCCAGCAGCTTACTCGGTAACACAGATACGCAGTATTTT.

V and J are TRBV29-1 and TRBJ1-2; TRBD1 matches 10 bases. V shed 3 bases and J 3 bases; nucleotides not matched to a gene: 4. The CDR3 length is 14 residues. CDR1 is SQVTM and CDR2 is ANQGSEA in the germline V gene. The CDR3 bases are TGCAGCGTTGACGGGACAGGGGCTCACTATGGCTACACCTTC. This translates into CSVDGTGAHYGYTF. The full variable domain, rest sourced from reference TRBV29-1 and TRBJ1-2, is SAVISQKPSRDICQRGTSLTIQCQVDSQVTMMFWYRQQPGQSLTLIATANQGSEATYESGFVIDKFPISRPNLTFSTLTVSNMSPEDSSIYLCSVDGTGAHYGYTFGSGTRLTVV.

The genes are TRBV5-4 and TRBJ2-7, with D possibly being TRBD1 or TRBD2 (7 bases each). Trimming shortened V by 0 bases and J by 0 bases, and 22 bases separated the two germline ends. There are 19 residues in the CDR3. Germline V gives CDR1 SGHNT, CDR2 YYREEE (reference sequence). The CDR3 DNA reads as TGTGCCAGCAGCTTGGAGGGGACAGTCCTTCGGACTAGCTCCTACGAGCAGTACTTC. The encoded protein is CASSLEGTVLRTSSYEQYF.